This T cell receptor beta chain was retrieved from a study of beta chain features in type 1 diabetes. This clone was seen only a few times. Its target is unknown. Findings and limits, study-wide: Healthy donors had naive, central memory and Treg TCRB repertoires that appeared less similar than those seen among patients.

Reverse transcribing all isolated RNA meant expressed TCRB transcripts were sequenced. The repertoire was sequenced with immunoSEQ multiplex PCR; TCRdb's copy has only in-frame clones and lacks some. The top ten clones hold under 2.5% of a sample with 160,000 or so clones, about 9.8% of them seen once. Germline CDR1 is SGHDT and CDR2 is YYEEEE. This CDR3 is built from 16 residues. Trimming cost V 4 bases and J 1 base; bases outside gene matches: 5. The TCR sequence derives from a woman aged 18-29 years in good health. The chain links TRBV5-6 to TRBJ2-5; 12 nucleotides align to TRBD1. The sample was central memory CD4+ T cells from blood. In nucleotides, the CDR3 is TGTGCCAGCAGCCCAGGGACAGGGGGCATCCAAGAGACCCAGTACTTC. It yields the protein CASSPGTGGIQETQYF.